The 10 T cell receptor beta chains in this list originate from one sample, sequenced in a study of response to subunit inactivated influenza vaccine. MiXCR was run by TCRdb on the RT-PCR reads, yielding one entry per CDR3 protein. The repertoire holds just under 550,000 distinct CDR3 sequences, with around 21% as singletons. These data were also reused for a study on T cells expressing NK-cell markers. That source reports: 5'RACE template switching built TCR beta cDNA with unique molecular identifiers.

The starting material was CD4+ T cells sorted from PBMCs, obtained 12 days after vaccination. The receptor set was obtained from a man aged 45-65 years who received an inactivated influenza vaccine.

This clonotype has just a few counts. The J gene is TRBJ2-5, the V gene TRBV14, with D unclear. Trimming cost V 4 bases and J 1 base, with 16 bases left between them. From germline, CDR1 is SGHDN and CDR2 FVKESK. The length of the CDR3 is 16 residues. The CDR3 loop reads CASSPPGPATQETQYF. CDR3 sequence (DNA): TGTGCCAGCAGCCCGCCCGGGCCGGCAACCCAAGAGACCCAGTACTTC.

The genes are TRBV27 and TRBJ2-2; 7 bases match TRBD1. The CDR3 contains 15 residues. Germline loops: CDR1 MNHEY, CDR2 SMNVEV (reference sequence). Losses at the gene ends were 3 bases for V and 1 base for J; bases not matched to a gene: 2. The CDR3 DNA sequence: TGTGCCAGCAGTTTTGGGACAGTGAACACCGGGGAGCTGTTTTTT. Protein: CASSFGTVNTGELFF.

This clonotype was seen repeatedly, ten times or more. The chain links TRBV29-1 to TRBJ2-7, with D possibly matching TRBD2 (5 bases). The CDR3 is 13 residues long. V was shortened by 7 bases and J by 3 bases, with 16 bases between the two germline ends. In germline, CDR1 is SQVTM, CDR2 ANQGSEA. CDR3 loop: CSAQKGGLYEQYF. CDR3 coding DNA: TGCAGCGCACAGAAAGGAGGCCTCTACGAGCAGTACTTC.

The chain is built from TRBV5-1 and TRBJ2-3; 15 bases are shared with TRBD2. The CDR3 totals 19 residues. Trimming removed 4 bases from V and 0 bases from J; junction bases left unmatched: 9. Germline CDR1 and CDR2: SGHRS and YFSETQ. For the CDR3, the DNA is TGCGCCAGCAGCGCCGGGACTAGCGGGGGGCGCCCAAGCACAGATACGCAGTATTTT. This gives the protein CASSAGTSGGRPSTDTQYF.

This sequence joins TRBV7-3 and TRBJ2-1; 13 bases align to TRBD2. This CDR3 comprises 17 residues. Germline CDR1 SGHTA, CDR2 FQGTGA. The trim removed 1 base at V and 5 bases at J, leaving 5 bases unmatched. CDR3 in DNA: TGTGCCAGCAGCTTAATTCCCACTAGCGGGAGGGACAATGAGCAGTTCTTC. It translates to CASSLIPTSGRDNEQFF.

This clonotype came up a few times. The rearrangement joins TRBV12-3 or TRBV12-4 to TRBJ1-5; D is perhaps TRBD1 (5 bases). The CDR3 sequence is 13 residues long. V was shortened by 5 bases and J by 11 bases, with 16 bases between the two germline ends. CDR3 sequence (DNA): TGTGCCAGCAGTCTGTCAGGGTTTGGGGCCCAGCATTTT. Translated, it gives CASSLSGFGAQHF.

This chain uses TRBV3-1 with TRBJ2-7, with D possibly called TRBD1 or TRBD2 (6 bases each). This CDR3 is 13 amino acids long. V was clipped by 10 bases and J by 4 bases, with 17 bases between them. CDR1 is LGHDT and CDR2 is YNNKEL in the germline V gene (reference sequence). CDR3 in amino acids: CATRRGSSYEQYF. The CDR3 DNA reads TGTGCCACTAGGAGGGGGTCCTCGTACGAGCAGTACTTC.

The gene calls are TRBV6-5 and TRBJ2-3; D unclear. CDR3 length equals 14 residues. Trimming took off 0 bases at V and 2 bases at J, with 6 bases between the two ends. Germline CDR1 and CDR2: MNHEY and SVGAGI. The CDR3 here is CASSYSGYTDTQYF. The CDR3 DNA is TGTGCCAGCAGTTACTCCGGCTACACAGATACGCAGTATTTT.

The chain uses TRBV20-1 and TRBJ2-7; 8 positions match TRBD2. The germline CDR1 and CDR2 sequences are DFQATT and SNEGSKA (reference sequence). This CDR3 has 15 amino acids. Trimming took 0 bases from V and 1 from J; bases not matched to a gene: 5. The CDR3 DNA sequence: TGCAGTGCTAGAGATGCGGGGGGTGTATCCTACGAGCAGTACTTC. Protein sequence: CSARDAGGVSYEQYF.

This clonotype was found a few times. This rearrangement joins TRBV10-3 to TRBJ2-7, with 8 bases that match TRBD2. This CDR3 is built from 13 residues. CDR1 ENHRY and CDR2 SYGVKD come from the germline V gene. The V and J ends lost 6 bases and 2 bases, in that order; junction bases with no gene match: 3. The CDR3 coding sequence is TGTGCCATCAGGGTAGCGGGACCCTACGAGCAGTACTTC. This codes for CAIRVAGPYEQYF.